These 23 T cell receptor beta chains came from one sample sequenced in a study of blood T cell repertoires in COVID-19 (dated by TCRdb to about 2020). The protocol used for the library was the immunoSEQ multiplex PCR assay. Here the immuneACCESS table is served through TCRdb, limited to in-frame sequences with V and J called. Missing clones are a known gap in these copies; in checked studies unresolved V genes cover under half, and the rest lacks a known reason. For this sample the table gives roughly 52,000 clones, of which around 83% were detected only once. Around 4.9% of the sample rests with the top ten. What was sequenced was peripheral blood. These receptors all stem from a human donor in a cohort sampled during active COVID-19.

The chain links TRBV12-5 to TRBJ1-6, with D unclear. The germline V and J ends were trimmed by 1 base and 10 bases, with 23 bases remaining between them. In germline, CDR1 is LGHNT, CDR2 FRNRAP. The CDR3 runs to 18 residues. The CDR3 region is CASGLGTSWEMSASPLHF. In DNA form, the CDR3 reads TGTGCTAGTGGTTTGGGTACCAGTTGGGAGATGTCGGCCTCACCCCTCCACTTT.

J is TRBJ2-2 and V is TRBV4-1, with 8 nucleotides matching TRBD2. From germline, CDR1 is MGHRA and CDR2 YSYEKL. V shed 0 bases and J 4 bases; nucleotides not matched to a gene: 4. The CDR3 is 16 amino acids. CDR3 in amino acids: CASSQEAGAFTGELFF. CDR3 nucleotide sequence: TGCGCCAGCAGCCAAGAAGCGGGGGCCTTCACCGGGGAGCTGTTTTTT.

The rearrangement joins TRBV10-2 to TRBJ2-3, with 11 bases identical to TRBD2. The CDR3 spans 16 residues. V gave up 4 bases and J gave up 4 bases; unmatched junction bases: 7. Per the germline V gene, CDR1 is WSHSY and CDR2 is SAAADI. CDR3 nucleotides: TGCGCCAGCAGTGTCCCGACTAGCGGGGACCCAGATACGCAGTATTTT. This sequence encodes CASSVPTSGDPDTQYF.

The gene calls are TRBV7-3 and TRBJ2-6; the D gene is possibly TRBD2 (5 bases). With 4 bases removed from V and 2 bases from J, the gap between germline ends came to 12 bases. Germline assignment: CDR1 SGHTA and CDR2 FQGTGA. The CDR3 extends over 16 amino acids. The chain's CDR3 is CASSSGLGAGANVLTF. The CDR3 DNA reads TGTGCCAGCAGCTCCGGGTTGGGAGCTGGGGCCAACGTCCTGACTTTC.

The chain recombines TRBV7-8 with TRBJ1-1; D is possibly TRBD1 (6 bases). Germline V gene lookup returns CDR1 SGHVS and CDR2 FQNEAQ. The CDR3 covers 16 residues. V dropped 5 bases and J dropped 1 base, with 17 bases sitting between them. CDR3 bases: TGTGCCAGCAGCCCCCAAGGACAGACCGCGAACACTGAAGCTTTCTTT. Amino acid sequence: CASSPQGQTANTEAFF.

This clone is a singleton in its sample. The CDR3 loop is CASSPRLLPTDEAFF. CDR3 DNA: TGTGCCAGCAGCCCAAGACTACTCCCCACAGATGAAGCTTTCTTT. This chain connects TRBV5-6 to TRBJ1-1; no clear D. This CDR3 spans 15 amino acids. Trimming shortened V by 4 bases and J by 7 bases, and 20 bases separated the two germline ends. The germline CDR1 and CDR2 sequences are SGHDT and YYEEEE.

This clone was counted once. The V and J genes are TRBV25-1 and TRBJ1-1; 7 bases are a match to TRBD1. V shed 2 bases, J shed 14 bases, and the junction held 14 bases outside the gene matches. Germline V CDR1 and CDR2: MGHDK, SYGVNS. The CDR3 spans 14 residues. CDR3 protein: CASSEEITPGQLFF. CDR3 bases: TGTGCCAGCAGTGAAGAAATCACTCCGGGACAGTTATTCTTT. Supplemented by reference TRBV25-1 and TRBJ1-1, the full variable domain reads EADIYQTPRYLVIGTGKKITLECSQTMGHDKMYWYQQDPGMELHLIHYSYGVNSTEKGDLSSESTVSRIRTEHFPLTLESARPSHTSQYLCASSEEITPGQLFFGQGTRLTVV.

The chain recombines TRBV2 with TRBJ2-2; possibly TRBD2 for D (7 bases). Germline values: CDR1 SNHLY, CDR2 FYNNEI. V dropped 4 bases and J dropped 4 bases, with 13 bases sitting between them. This CDR3 comprises 15 residues. Here the CDR3 DNA reads TGTGCCAGCAGTGTAGGGGGGGGTCCCACCGGGGAGCTGTTTTTT. Amino acids: CASSVGGGPTGELFF.

The chain carries TRBV14 and TRBJ2-3; 7 bases are a match to TRBD2. CDR3 length equals 14 residues. Trimming took 2 bases from V and 6 from J; bases not matched to a gene: 5. CDR1 is SGHDN, CDR2 FVKESK, per germline. In nucleotides, the CDR3 is TGTGCCAGCAGCCAATTCGGGGGGACCGATACGCAGTATTTT. It encodes CASSQFGGTDTQYF.

The chain couples TRBV10-2 to TRBJ2-2, with TRBD1 matching 9 bases. This CDR3 is built from 19 residues. V shed 5 bases, J shed 5 bases, and the junction held 18 bases outside the gene matches. CDR1 is WSHSY and CDR2 is SAAADI in the germline V gene. CDR3 sequence: CASSKQRGQGRYKTGELFF. In DNA, the CDR3 is TGCGCCAGCAGTAAACAACGGGGACAGGGTCGGTATAAGACCGGGGAGCTGTTTTTT.

This chain connects TRBV7-8 to TRBJ2-1; 8 nucleotides line up with TRBD2. This CDR3 region has 16 residues. After removal of 4 bases from V and 4 bases from J, the junction contained 9 bases not matched to a gene. Germline V gene sequence: CDR1 SGHVS, CDR2 FQNEAQ. The CDR3: CASSSTIAGIYNEQFF. The DNA of the CDR3 is TGTGCCAGCAGCTCGACAATAGCGGGGATTTACAATGAGCAGTTCTTC.

The chain joins TRBV5-1 to TRBJ1-6; D gene uncertain. The CDR3 runs 11 residues. Trimming took 4 bases from V and 10 from J, leaving 6 bases between them. Germline V CDR1 and CDR2: SGHRS, YFSETQ. CDR3 residues: CASSTFSPLHF. The CDR3 coding sequence is TGCGCCAGCAGCACATTCTCACCCCTCCACTTT.

The gene calls are TRBV24-1 and TRBJ2-5; no clear D. The CDR3 spans 12 residues. CDR1 is KGHDR, CDR2 SFDVKD, per germline. The germline V and J ends were trimmed by 5 bases and 5 bases, with 8 bases remaining between them. This chain's CDR3 is CATSGGSETQYF. The CDR3 bases are TGTGCCACCAGTGGAGGTTCGGAGACCCAGTACTTC.

The J gene is TRBJ1-3, the V gene TRBV7-9; maybe TRBD1 (6 bases). Germline V gives CDR1 SEHNR, CDR2 FQNEAQ (reference sequence). This CDR3 contains 14 residues. V was trimmed by 5 bases and J by 2 bases, leaving 10 bases between them. CDR3 nucleotide sequence: TGTGCCAGCAGCCGGGGGGCCGCTGGAAACACCATATATTTT. This sequence encodes CASSRGAAGNTIYF.

V and J are TRBV2 and TRBJ2-5; 9 positions agree with TRBD2. V lost 6 bases and J lost 2; bases outside the gene matches: 22. The CDR3 spans 20 residues. Germline V gene lookup returns CDR1 SNHLY and CDR2 FYNNEI. The CDR3 region has the DNA TGTGCCAGCAGGAAGGGCTTTAGCGGGGGACAAACTCAACGACAAGAGACCCAGTACTTC. This sequence encodes CASRKGFSGGQTQRQETQYF.

The rearrangement uses TRBV6-5 and TRBJ1-5, with D perhaps matching TRBD1 (6 bases). This CDR3 comprises 13 residues. With 4 bases removed from V and 7 bases from J, the gap between germline ends came to 11 bases. Per the germline V gene, CDR1 is MNHEY and CDR2 is SVGAGI. In DNA form, the CDR3 reads TGTGCCAGCAGTTTGGTACAGGGACAGCCCCAGCATTTT. It yields the protein CASSLVQGQPQHF.

The chain couples TRBV7-8 to TRBJ1-2; weak D call: TRBD1 (5 bases). This CDR3 has 14 amino acids. The V gene's germline CDR1 is SGHVS and CDR2 FQNEAQ. Trimming shortened V by 5 bases and J by 5 bases, and 15 bases separated the two germline ends. The CDR3 sequence: CASSDGHDSYGYTF. CDR3 bases: TGTGCCAGCAGCGATGGACACGACTCGTATGGCTACACCTTC.

V gene TRBV11-2 combines with J gene TRBJ2-7; D unresolved. V dropped 1 base and J dropped 6 bases, with 13 bases sitting between them. The germline V gene has CDR1 SGHAT and CDR2 FQNNGV. The CDR3 totals 14 residues. The DNA for the CDR3 is TGTGCCAGCAGCTTAGGCCCGGTGGTGATCGAGCAGTACTTC. This sequence encodes CASSLGPVVIEQYF.

The V call is TRBV6-2 or TRBV6-3, the J call TRBJ1-2; tentatively, D is TRBD1 (6 bases). Germline V gene lookup returns CDR1 MNHEY and CDR2 SVGEGT. The CDR3 runs 15 residues. Trimming removed 0 bases from V and 3 bases from J, with 11 bases in between. In nucleotides, the CDR3 is TGTGCCAGCAGTTACTCGGTGTCAGGGGACTATGGCTACACCTTC. Protein product: CASSYSVSGDYGYTF.

The chain employs TRBV5-1 and TRBJ2-5, with D uncertain. The CDR3 has 15 residues. Germline CDR1 is SGHRS and CDR2 is YFSETQ. V gave up 0 bases and J gave up 4 bases, with 13 bases separating them. The CDR3, as DNA: TGCGCCAGCAGCTTGGCCTCGGTCAGAGGAGAGACCCAGTACTTC. This gives the protein CASSLASVRGETQYF.

This rearrangement joins TRBV6-4 to TRBJ2-2, with 13 bases that match TRBD2. CDR3 size: 19 residues. Germline CDR1 is MRHNA and CDR2 is SNTAGT. Germline trimming cut 0 bases from V and 6 bases from J; bases unmatched to any gene: 10. The CDR3 is CASSDSPKLAGGRAGELFF. In DNA, the CDR3 is TGTGCCAGCAGTGACTCCCCGAAACTAGCGGGGGGGCGGGCCGGGGAGCTGTTTTTT.

In this sample, this clone turned up once. The chain carries TRBV11-2 and TRBJ2-3, with TRBD2 matching 9 bases. The germline CDR1 and CDR2 sequences are SGHAT and FQNNGV. Trimming removed 3 bases from V and 6 bases from J; junction bases left unmatched: 7. This CDR3 has 15 residues. CDR3 sequence: CASSLDGLASDTQYF. The DNA of the CDR3 is TGTGCCAGCAGCTTGGATGGACTAGCGTCGGATACGCAGTATTTT.

The chain combines TRBV7-9 with TRBJ1-4, with 8 bases fitting TRBD1. Germline V gene data show CDR1 as SEHNR and CDR2 as FQNEAQ (reference sequence). The CDR3 contains 15 residues. With 1 base clipped from V and 7 bases from J, the junction kept 5 bases outside the gene matches. CDR3 amino acids: CASSLGDRGSEKLFF. CDR3 bases: TGTGCCAGCAGCTTAGGAGACAGGGGAAGTGAAAAACTGTTTTTT.